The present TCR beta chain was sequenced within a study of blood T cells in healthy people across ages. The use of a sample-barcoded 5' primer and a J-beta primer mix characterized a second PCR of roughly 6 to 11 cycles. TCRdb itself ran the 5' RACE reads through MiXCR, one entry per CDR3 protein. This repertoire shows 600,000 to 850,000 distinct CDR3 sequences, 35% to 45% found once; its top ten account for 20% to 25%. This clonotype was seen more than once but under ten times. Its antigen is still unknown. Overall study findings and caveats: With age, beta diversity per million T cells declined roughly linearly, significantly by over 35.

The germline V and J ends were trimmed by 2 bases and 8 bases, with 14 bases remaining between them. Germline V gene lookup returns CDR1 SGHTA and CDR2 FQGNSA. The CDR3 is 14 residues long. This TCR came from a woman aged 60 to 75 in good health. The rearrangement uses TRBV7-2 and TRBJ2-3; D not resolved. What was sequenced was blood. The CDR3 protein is CASSLTLALGTQYF. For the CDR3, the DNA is TGTGCCAGCAGCTTAACCCTGGCGCTCGGTACGCAGTATTTT.